The clone carrying this T cell receptor (beta chain) has a handful of counts. Germline V gene lookup returns CDR1 DFQATT and CDR2 SNEGSKA (reference sequence). Trimming pared 0 bases from V and 5 bases from J, leaving 13 bases between. The CDR3 extends over 14 amino acids. TCRdb re-analysed the RT-PCR reads in MiXCR, keeping a single row per CDR3 protein. This sample has 920,000 or so distinct CDR3 sequences, with more than 15% found just once. These data come from a study of patients and donors after allogeneic stem cell transplantation. The TCR originated in a human donor who was either an allogeneic HSCT recipient or a stem cell or donor lymphocyte infusion donor (not recorded which). It is not recorded whose cells these are; they may come from a transplant donor. Source material: blood, either unsorted or a sorted T cell fraction (not recorded which). This sequence joins TRBV20-1 and TRBJ1-1; D is unresolved. The CDR3 spells CSARDLSGPTEAFF. CDR3 sequence (DNA): TGCAGTGCTAGAGATCTATCGGGTCCGACTGAAGCTTTCTTT.